The T cell receptor beta chain under discussion was sequenced for a study of blood T cell repertoires in COVID-19. Study overall: Samples taken during acute and convalescent COVID-19 were collected in the United States, Italy and Spain.

Profiling relied on immunoSEQ multiplex PCR, and the TCRdb table lists in-frame clones only, not all of them. The table lists tens of thousands of clones, 70% to 90% of them singletons. From germline, CDR1 is MNHEY and CDR2 SMNVEV (reference sequence). The CDR3 has 15 amino acids. The V and J ends lost 2 bases and 5 bases, in that order; junction bases with no gene match: 7. The specimen was peripheral blood. This sequence originates from a man between 65 and 79 years old with acute or convalescent COVID-19. J is TRBJ2-7 and V is TRBV27, with 9 nucleotides matching TRBD1. CDR3 in amino acids: CASSLRGTGLNEQYF. CDR3 DNA sequence: TGTGCCAGCAGTTTAAGAGGGACAGGGCTTAACGAGCAGTACTTC.